These T cell receptor beta chains were read from a single sample in a study of blood T cells in healthy people across ages. TCRdb recomputed calls from the 5' RACE reads with MiXCR, one row per CDR3 protein. Among more than 800,000 distinct CDR3 sequences listed, 25% to 30% were seen once. Sequencing was done on a sample of blood. The receptors stem from a woman of 80 years or more in good health. The CDR3 runs from the conserved cysteine through the conserved F or W.

CDR3: CSARPQLAGGNEQYF
length: 15
V: TRBV20-1

CDR3: CASGLGRAGADLSHF
length: 15
V: TRBV6-1

CDR3: CASSPPYSGGISYNEQFF
length: 18
V: TRBV21-1

CDR3: CAISAGLAGGSSTDTQYF
length: 18
V: TRBV10-3

CDR3: CASNPGGGNGYTF
length: 13
V: TRBV5-8

CDR3: CASSHGMAKNIQYF
length: 14
V: TRBV18

CDR3: CASSLSPGRVYEQYF
length: 15
V: TRBV28

CDR3: CASRRTSGGYTQYF
length: 14
V: TRBV5-1

CDR3: CASSVERTNEQFF
length: 13
V: TRBV6-1

CDR3: CATSWTGGNEKLFF
length: 14
V: TRBV15

CDR3: CASSLVGGQLSSYEQYF
length: 17
V: TRBV7-2

CDR3: CASSLSLARDEQFF
length: 14
V: TRBV7-9

CDR3: CAIHTVAVNSPLHF
length: 14
V: TRBV7-2

CDR3: CASSLGSWTSGVSYEQYF
length: 18
V: TRBV7-2

CDR3: CASPPWGLGLGYYEQYF
length: 17
V: TRBV28

CDR3: CASSLVPRTGASYEQYF
length: 17
V: TRBV5-1

CDR3: CASSQDLAGYNEQFF
length: 15
V: TRBV4-3

CDR3: CASSPHVGTNHYGYTF
length: 16
V: TRBV4-3

CDR3: CASSPVGEGNYGYTF
length: 15
V: TRBV7-9

CDR3: CASSPDRGGTQYF
length: 13
V: TRBV7-9

CDR3: CASSPQRTSSYNEQFF
length: 16
V: TRBV5-1

CDR3: CASSPPFRLAVHNEQFF
length: 17
V: TRBV7-9

CDR3: CASQKWVADSYEQYF
length: 15
V: TRBV12-3/TRBV12-4

CDR3: CASSYGTGRSLGNPEAFF
length: 18
V: TRBV6-2/TRBV6-3

CDR3: CASSYVQVDGYTF
length: 13
V: TRBV6-2/TRBV6-3

CDR3: CASSLPTSWPDTQYF
length: 15
V: TRBV12-3/TRBV12-4

CDR3: CASSKGAGTEAFF
length: 13
V: TRBV5-6

CDR3: CASSLGDRGGTEAFF
length: 15
V: TRBV7-9

CDR3: CASSQVGANVLTF
length: 13
V: TRBV4-1

CDR3: CSASNRPDDYGYTF
length: 14
V: TRBV20-1

CDR3: CASSSRTGPRVQFF
length: 14
V: TRBV7-9

CDR3: CSAGQHLSSYEQYF
length: 14
V: TRBV20-1

CDR3: CASSVLPDSPPHGYTF
length: 16
V: TRBV9

CDR3: CASSHMTVPAYGYTF
length: 15
V: TRBV4-3

CDR3: CASSLGNSQSGVTEAFF
length: 17
V: TRBV7-9

CDR3: CTSSLTGPLADTYNEQFF
length: 18
V: TRBV7-3

CDR3: CAIGQVTYEQYF
length: 12
V: TRBV10-3

CDR3: CASTPGASNTEAFF
length: 14
V: TRBV12-3/TRBV12-4

CDR3: CASSSGTSGGPRVNEQFF
length: 18
V: TRBV5-1

CDR3: CAIRHRDILNTEAFF
length: 15
V: TRBV10-3

CDR3: CASGPTSRRYNEQFF
length: 15
V: TRBV2

CDR3: CASSLEGRGEKLFF
length: 14
V: TRBV5-1

CDR3: CASSERPPNTEAFF
length: 14
V: TRBV10-2